Shown below are 17 T cell receptor beta chains from a single sample sequenced in a study of shared clonotypes between healthy human individuals. Produced via immunoSEQ multiplex PCR; TCRdb's table is partial and in-frame only. The sample includes 2 million to 3 million clones, 90% to 95% seen only once; the top ten take around 0.4%. The sample taken for sequencing was naive CD4+ T cells from PBMCs. The subset denotes: CD45RA+ positively selected. These receptors were collected from a man in his late teens or twenties in good health. Some clones in this sample may be carry-over from other donors' samples.

The chain has TRBV5-1 and TRBJ2-2; D gene uncertain. Germline V lookup: CDR1 SGHRS, CDR2 YFSETQ. The CDR3 consists of 17 residues. Between the trimmed V and J ends, which lost 0 bases and 2 bases, there was a span of 14 bases. The CDR3 region is CASSLAFGPTNTGELFF. CDR3 coding DNA: TGCGCCAGCAGCTTGGCCTTCGGCCCGACAAACACCGGGGAGCTGTTTTTT.

The chain uses TRBV5-6 and TRBJ2-5; TRBD2 aligns across 8 bases. Germline lookup yields CDR1 SGHDT and CDR2 YYEEEE. After removal of 5 bases from V and 5 bases from J, the junction contained 2 bases not matched to a gene. The CDR3 runs 12 residues. The CDR3 DNA reads TGTGCCAGCAGACTAGCGGCTGAGACCCAGTACTTC. Amino acid sequence: CASRLAAETQYF.

In its sample, this clone was seen once. The V gene is TRBV29-1, the J gene TRBJ1-4; TRBD1 is a possible D gene (6 bases). Germline CDR1 reads SQVTM; CDR2 reads ANQGSEA. This CDR3 contains 15 residues. V lost 6 bases and J 0 bases, leaving 14 bases between the germline ends. CDR3 nucleotides: TGCAGCGTCGTCGGGGGGGCCCCAACTAATGAAAAACTGTTTTTT. Protein: CSVVGGAPTNEKLFF.

V gene TRBV5-4 combines with J gene TRBJ2-7; tentative D call: TRBD2 (5 bases). With 4 bases removed from V and 2 bases from J, the gap between germline ends came to 13 bases. Germline CDR1 SGHNT, CDR2 YYREEE (reference sequence). The CDR3 runs to 14 residues. CDR3 loop: CASSTWTATYEQYF. CDR3 DNA sequence: TGTGCCAGCAGCACCTGGACTGCTACCTACGAGCAGTACTTC.

The chain carries TRBV5-3 and TRBJ1-3; D is unresolved. Being an ORF, TRBV5-3 has a function that is uncertain. The V end lost 9 bases, the J end lost 4 bases, and 14 bases lay between the germline ends. The CDR3 has 13 residues. CDR3 DNA: TGTGCCAACACCGGACGGCGGGGAAACACCATATATTTT. Amino acids: CANTGRRGNTIYF.

The chain has TRBV7-7 and TRBJ2-1; D call uncertain. Germline V gives CDR1 SSHAT, CDR2 FNYEAQ (reference sequence). The CDR3 is 15 residues long. The V end was cut by 1 base, the J end by 4 bases, with 11 bases between. The CDR3 region is CASSLVGSPYNEQFF. The CDR3 nucleotides are TGTGCCAGCAGCTTAGTGGGTAGCCCTTACAATGAGCAGTTCTTC.

The V call is TRBV5-3, the J call TRBJ1-4, with 9 bases matching TRBD1. TRBV5-3 is noted as an ORF with a role that remains uncertain. The CDR3 covers 17 residues. V lost 1 base, J lost 3 bases, and 7 bases stayed unmatched. The CDR3 coding sequence is TGTGCCAGAAGCTTGCGGGACAGGGAGTCGCCTAATGAAAAACTGTTTTTT. Its translation: CARSLRDRESPNEKLFF.

V is TRBV5-4 and J is TRBJ1-2, with TRBD1 as a possible D gene (6 bases). Germline-derived CDR1 and CDR2 are SGHNT and YYREEE (reference sequence). The CDR3 is 16 residues long. Trimming took off 7 bases at V and 0 bases at J, with 19 bases between the two ends. The CDR3 here is CASSSRGASSNYGYTF. Written as DNA, the CDR3 is TGTGCCAGCTCTTCCCGGGGGGCGTCCTCTAACTATGGCTACACCTTC.

CDR3 sequence (DNA): TGTGCCAGCAGCTTGGCTTGGACAGGGGGCGTTACTAATGAAAAACTGTTTTTT. Protein: CASSLAWTGGVTNEKLFF. The chain carries TRBV5-5 and TRBJ1-4; the match to TRBD1 covers 11 bases. With 0 bases clipped from V and 2 bases from J, the junction kept 6 bases outside the gene matches. Per germline, CDR1 SGHKS and CDR2 YYEKEE (reference sequence). This CDR3 is built from 18 residues.

This chain links TRBV28 with TRBJ2-7; maybe TRBD1 (5 bases). V was trimmed by 2 bases and J by 4 bases, leaving 9 bases between them. Germline V lookup: CDR1 MDHEN, CDR2 SYDVKM. The CDR3 is made up of 13 amino acids. The DNA of the CDR3 is TGTGCCAGCAGTTTAGGGGCAGAATACGAGCAGTACTTC. Translation gives CASSLGAEYEQYF.

This chain connects TRBV7-7 to TRBJ2-2, with D perhaps matching TRBD1 or TRBD2 (5 bases each). Germline V CDR1 and CDR2: SSHAT, FNYEAQ (reference sequence). The CDR3 consists of 15 residues. V gave up 5 bases and J gave up 6 bases, with 16 bases separating them. CDR3 nucleotide sequence: TGTGCCAGCAGCCCGCTATACGTGGGGGCCGGGGAGCTGTTTTTT. This codes for CASSPLYVGAGELFF.

This clone came up once. Different DNA sequences within this sample yield the same CDR3. The chain is built from TRBV28 and TRBJ1-5; 8 nucleotides match TRBD1. Trimming removed 0 bases from V and 4 bases from J; junction bases left unmatched: 2. Looked up from germline, CDR1 is MDHEN and CDR2 is SYDVKM. The length of the CDR3 is 15 residues. The CDR3 here is CASSLWDRENQPQHF. DNA for the CDR3: TGTGCCAGCAGTTTATGGGACAGGGAGAATCAGCCCCAGCATTTT. Full variable domain (outside the CDR3, taken from reference TRBV28 and TRBJ1-5): DVKVTQSSRYLVKRTGEKVFLECVQDMDHENMFWYRQDPGLGLRLIYFSYDVKMKEKGDIPEGYSVSREKKERFSLILESASTNQTSMYLCASSLWDRENQPQHFGDGTRLSIL.

The rearrangement links TRBV7-2 to TRBJ2-5, with D uncertain. The CDR3 has 14 amino acids. Germline CDR1 reads SGHTA; CDR2 reads FQGNSA. The V end was cut by 6 bases, the J end by 2 bases, with 13 bases between. Here the CDR3 reads CASRKSPVQETQYF. The CDR3 DNA reads TGTGCCAGCAGAAAGTCCCCGGTTCAAGAGACCCAGTACTTC.

The chain uses TRBV7-2 and TRBJ2-7; D ambiguous. This CDR3 spans 15 amino acids. In germline, CDR1 is SGHTA, CDR2 FQGNSA. Trimming pared 5 bases from V and 1 base from J, leaving 15 bases between. CDR3 nucleotides: TGTGCCAGCAGCCCGACGTGGGCCCTGTCCTACGAGCAGTACTTC. It specifies CASSPTWALSYEQYF.

The V and J genes are TRBV5-1 and TRBJ2-3; a possible D gene is TRBD1 (6 bases). Germline V gene data show CDR1 as SGHRS and CDR2 as YFSETQ. CDR3 length equals 15 residues. V was cut by 0 bases and J by 1 base, with 9 bases left in between. CDR3 sequence (DNA): TGCGCCAGCAGCTTGGGACAGGTACGCACAGATACGCAGTATTTT. This translates into CASSLGQVRTDTQYF.

CDR3 protein: CATSRGQGGSNQPQHF. As DNA, the CDR3 is TGTGCCACCAGCAGAGGACAGGGAGGAAGCAATCAGCCCCAGCATTTT. The chain couples TRBV15 to TRBJ1-5, with TRBD1 matching 7 bases. The germline gives CDR1 LNHNV, CDR2 YYDKDF (reference sequence). Unmatched junction bases numbered 4, after V lost 1 base and J lost 1 base. This CDR3 is 16 amino acids long.

This CDR3 reads CASSSALAGAISSYEQYF. In DNA, the CDR3 is TGTGCCAGCTCATCGGCCCTTGCGGGAGCGATAAGCTCCTACGAGCAGTACTTC. This chain connects TRBV18 to TRBJ2-7, with 7 bases that match TRBD2. CDR1 is KGHSH and CDR2 is LQKENI in the germline V gene. Germline trimming cut 5 bases from V and 0 bases from J; bases unmatched to any gene: 16. The CDR3 loop spans 18 amino acids.